This TCR beta chain appears in the sequencing data of a study of T-cell reconstitution after alpha-beta-depleted transplantation in children. TCRbeta library construction was performed incorporating unique molecular identifiers. TCRdb reprocessed the PCR reads via MiXCR and lists one record per CDR3 protein. This table holds some 550,000 distinct CDR3 sequences, approximately 16% found once. The V gene end was trimmed by 0 bases and the J gene end by 5 bases; junction bases not matched to a gene: 3. Germline V gene sequence: CDR1 SGHRS, CDR2 YFSETQ. The CDR3 length is 15 residues. The receptor comes from a human donor who donated a stem cell graft to a child with acute lymphoblastic leukemia. Source: PBMCs from the stem cell graft donor, taken from the stem cell graft. The V and J genes are TRBV5-1 and TRBJ2-2, with 8 bases fitting TRBD2. CDR3 sequence reads: CASSLEAGATGELFF. CDR3 DNA: TGCGCCAGCAGCTTGGAAGCGGGGGCGACCGGGGAGCTGTTTTTT.